This TCR beta chain was retrieved from a study of CD8 T cells in ankylosing spondylitis. About this clonotype itself: As yet, its antigen is unknown.

Whole-study results and caveats: A TCR beta motif of seven or eight highly homologous variants appeared characteristic of ankylosing spondylitis blood. Reportedly, disease-linked clones are significantly enriched in ankylosing spondylitis patients' matched synovial fluid. Previous work reported some of these motif variants in the synovial fluid and blood of reactive arthritis.

In germline, CDR1 is DFQATT, CDR2 SNEGSKA (reference sequence). V shed 3 bases, J shed 4 bases, and the junction held 3 bases outside the gene matches. The CDR3 totals 13 residues. TCRdb reprocessed the 5' RACE reads via MiXCR and lists one record per CDR3 protein. The sample lists about 150,000 distinct CDR3 sequences; around a third were seen once. The sequence derives from a male donor with ankylosing spondylitis. The chain couples TRBV20-1 to TRBJ1-5; 7 bases match TRBD1. Sequencing was done on a sample of synovial fluid, either unsorted or a sorted T cell fraction (not recorded which). This CDR3 reads CSASTGVNQPQHF. CDR3 nucleotide sequence: TGCAGTGCTAGCACAGGGGTTAATCAGCCCCAGCATTTT.